These 23 T cell receptor beta chains came from one sample sequenced in a study of cytomegalovirus exposure and HLA in healthy donors (TCRdb year 2017). The library came from the immunoSEQ multiplex PCR assay. A mixture of 60 forward primers for TCR Vbeta segments and 13 reverse primers for TCR Jbeta segments was used in the multiplex PCR. The table comes from immuneACCESS by way of TCRdb, which keeps in-frame sequences with V and J called. Part of the clones is missing from these tables; in studies checked, under half for an unresolved V gene and the rest for unknown reasons. The sample table records a few hundred thousand clones; around 89% of these occur just once. More than 0.8% of the sample comes from the top ten. The sequencing input was PBMCs. All receptors come from a young woman in good health and CMV-seronegative.

The V and J genes are TRBV7-2 and TRBJ2-5; D unresolved. The CDR3 runs to 14 residues. V was cut by 1 base and J by 5 bases, with 11 bases left in between. Germline lookup yields CDR1 SGHTA and CDR2 FQGNSA. The CDR3 DNA is TGTGCCAGCAGCTTAGTTGTCAATGTCGAGACCCAGTACTTC. Its translation is CASSLVVNVETQYF.

The V gene is TRBV9, the J gene TRBJ2-3, with 15 bases aligning to TRBD2. Germline V gives CDR1 SGDLS, CDR2 YYNGEE. The CDR3 extends over 18 amino acids. After removal of 4 bases from V and 3 bases from J, the junction contained 9 bases not matched to a gene. In DNA, the CDR3 is TGTGCCAGCAGCCCAAGGACTAGCGGGGGGGCGACGACAGATACGCAGTATTTT. Protein sequence: CASSPRTSGGATTDTQYF. The full variable domain, with the rest looked up from reference TRBV9 and TRBJ2-3, is DSGVTQTPKHLITATGQRVTLRCSPRSGDLSVYWYQQSLDQGLQFLIQYYNGEERAKGNILERFSAQQFPDLHSELNLSSLELGDSALYFCASSPRTSGGATTDTQYFGPGTRLTVL.

V is TRBV5-5 and J is TRBJ1-2; TRBD1 matches at 8 bases. CDR1 is SGHKS and CDR2 is YYEKEE in the germline V gene (reference sequence). The CDR3 is 16 amino acids. J lost 7 bases, V lost 6 bases, and 17 bases had no gene match. The CDR3 DNA is TGTGCCAGCACCCGACTGGGGGGCAGGGGGCATCTTGGCTACACCTTC. It specifies CASTRLGGRGHLGYTF.

This rearrangement joins TRBV19 to TRBJ2-7, with D tentatively TRBD1 (5 bases). The CDR3 contains 15 residues. Trimming stripped 1 base from V and 0 bases from J, with 10 bases between. Germline CDR1 and CDR2: LNHDA and SQIVND (reference sequence). Here the CDR3 DNA reads TGTGCCAGTAGTATAGCAAACACAGGCTCCTACGAGCAGTACTTC. Its protein is CASSIANTGSYEQYF. Looking up the rest from reference TRBV19 and TRBJ2-7 gives the full variable domain: DGGITQSPKYLFRKEGQNVTLSCEQNLNHDAMYWYRQDPGQGLRLIYYSQIVNDFQKGDIAEGYSVSREKKESFPLTVTSAQKNPTAFYLCASSIANTGSYEQYFGPGTRLTVT.

The V gene is TRBV5-1, the J gene TRBJ1-1, with 12 bases fitting TRBD1. The CDR3 sequence is 14 residues long. Germline V CDR1 and CDR2: SGHRS, YFSETQ. The trim removed 4 bases at V and 7 bases at J, leaving 5 bases unmatched. This chain's CDR3 is CASSEGQGAFEAFF. The CDR3 coding sequence is TGCGCCAGCAGCGAGGGACAGGGGGCATTTGAAGCTTTCTTT.

The genes are TRBV18 and TRBJ2-3, with 11 nucleotides matching TRBD2. CDR1 is KGHSH, CDR2 LQKENI, per germline. V trimming: 3 bases; J trimming: 2 bases; junction bases outside the gene matches: 13. The CDR3 is made up of 19 amino acids. Written as DNA, the CDR3 is TGTGCCAGCTCACCCTCCCTAGCGGGAGGTTCGGGGATCACAGATACGCAGTATTTT. It specifies CASSPSLAGGSGITDTQYF.

The V and J genes are TRBV7-2 and TRBJ1-5; TRBD1 aligns across 7 bases. The CDR3 runs 17 residues. The germline V gene has CDR1 SGHTA and CDR2 FQGNSA. Unmatched junction bases numbered 10, after V lost 1 base and J lost 4 bases. Here the CDR3 reads CASSLVVRAGGNQPQHF. The CDR3 coding sequence is TGTGCCAGCAGCTTAGTAGTCCGGGCAGGGGGGAATCAGCCCCAGCATTTT.

This clone was counted once. The chain recombines TRBV7-8 with TRBJ2-5, with TRBD1 as a possible D gene (6 bases). The DNA end is more similar to TRBJ2-7, so the J call may be wrong. The CDR3 sequence is 15 residues long. CDR1 SGHVS and CDR2 FQNEAQ come from the germline V gene. CDR3 in amino acids: CASRADRQATYEQYF. DNA for the CDR3: TGTGCCAGCAGAGCCGACAGACAGGCTACCTACGAGCAGTACTTC.

This clone was detected a few times. The sample has other DNA sequences that encode this CDR3 too. J is TRBJ2-1 and V is TRBV7-2; 11 bases align to TRBD2. Germline assignment: CDR1 SGHTA and CDR2 FQGNSA. This CDR3 has 15 amino acids. The V gene end was trimmed by 1 base and the J gene end by 5 bases; junction bases not matched to a gene: 1. This CDR3 reads CASSLGLAGNNEQFF. In DNA, the CDR3 is TGTGCCAGCAGCTTAGGACTAGCGGGAAACAATGAGCAGTTCTTC.

The sample holds a few counts of this clone. The chain employs TRBV5-4 and TRBJ2-1; 11 bases map to TRBD2. The length of the CDR3 is 18 residues. Germline CDR1 reads SGHNT; CDR2 reads YYREEE (reference sequence). J was trimmed by 4 bases and V by 2 bases; bases with no gene match: 11. This CDR3 reads CASSFGTSGSVGYNEQFF. Written as DNA, the CDR3 is TGTGCCAGCAGCTTCGGGACTAGCGGATCGGTCGGTTACAATGAGCAGTTCTTC. The full variable domain, completed using reference TRBV5-4 and TRBJ2-1, is ETGVTQSPTHLIKTRGQQVTLRCSSQSGHNTVSWYQQALGQGPQFIFQYYREEENGRGNFPPRFSGLQFPNYSSELNVNALELDDSALYLCASSFGTSGSVGYNEQFFGPGTRLTVL.

The gene calls are TRBV5-1 and TRBJ1-1, with 7 positions matching TRBD1. V lost 6 bases to trimming and J lost 1 base; unmatched junction nucleotides: 3. Germline loops: CDR1 SGHRS, CDR2 YFSETQ. This CDR3 contains 13 residues. The CDR3 sequence: CASTTGANTEAFF. CDR3 sequence (DNA): TGCGCCAGCACAACAGGGGCGAACACTGAAGCTTTCTTT.

The rearrangement links TRBV5-1 to TRBJ2-1; TRBD1 is a possible D gene (5 bases). V lost 5 bases to trimming and J lost 0 bases, with 9 bases between them. CDR3 length equals 14 residues. Germline V gene sequence: CDR1 SGHRS, CDR2 YFSETQ. CDR3 DNA sequence: TGCGCCAGCAGTAGCAGGGCCTCCTACAATGAGCAGTTCTTC. It yields the protein CASSSRASYNEQFF.

The chain employs TRBV7-2 and TRBJ2-7; D is ambiguous. The CDR3 totals 15 residues. The germline gives CDR1 SGHTA, CDR2 FQGNSA. V lost 5 bases to trimming and J lost 0 bases, with 14 bases between them. CDR3 DNA: TGTGCCAGCAGCCTCTACTCGGTTAGCTCCTACGAGCAGTACTTC. Translation: CASSLYSVSSYEQYF.

The rearrangement uses TRBV9 and TRBJ2-4; a weak D match, TRBD1 (6 bases). Germline CDR1 SGDLS, CDR2 YYNGEE. This CDR3 is built from 14 residues. Trimming cost V 0 bases and J 7 bases, with 11 bases left between them. CDR3 amino acids: CASSVEGVGNIQYF. DNA for the CDR3: TGTGCCAGCAGCGTAGAGGGGGTGGGGAACATTCAGTACTTC.

The V and J genes are TRBV7-2 and TRBJ2-7; D is uncertain. CDR1 SGHTA and CDR2 FQGNSA come from the germline V gene. Trimming shortened V by 5 bases and J by 3 bases, and 8 bases separated the two germline ends. This CDR3 spans 12 amino acids. DNA of the CDR3: TGTGCCAGCAGCCGAGTGTACTACGAGCAGTACTTC. Amino acid sequence: CASSRVYYEQYF.

This chain links TRBV18 with TRBJ1-1; 7 bases fit TRBD1. This CDR3 has 15 amino acids. Germline assignment: CDR1 KGHSH and CDR2 LQKENI. J gave up 4 bases and V 4 bases, and 9 bases lay outside the gene matches. The CDR3 loop is CASSQSTGIVTEAFF. The CDR3 region has the DNA TGTGCCAGCTCACAATCGACAGGGATTGTCACTGAAGCTTTCTTT. The full variable domain, with the rest looked up from reference TRBV18 and TRBJ1-1, is NAGVMQNPRHLVRRRGQEARLRCSPMKGHSHVYWYRQLPEEGLKFMVYLQKENIIDESGMPKERFSAEFPKEGPSILRIQQVVRGDSAAYFCASSQSTGIVTEAFFGQGTRLTVV.

The chain recombines TRBV6-5 with TRBJ1-2; D may be TRBD1 (5 bases). In germline, CDR1 is MNHEY, CDR2 SVGAGI. The CDR3 contains 14 residues. The V gene lost 7 bases and the J gene lost 1 base, with 13 bases spanning the gap. The CDR3 DNA sequence: TGTGCCAGCACTAAGGGGCAGTTTAACTATGGCTACACCTTC. Translating it yields CASTKGQFNYGYTF.

The chain combines TRBV18 with TRBJ1-6, with 8 nucleotides matching TRBD1. The CDR3 spans 15 residues. Per germline, CDR1 KGHSH and CDR2 LQKENI. After removal of 4 bases from V and 9 bases from J, the junction contained 8 bases not matched to a gene. CDR3 in amino acids: CASSRIGQGVSPLHF. The CDR3 DNA reads as TGTGCCAGCTCACGTATAGGACAGGGAGTTTCACCCCTCCACTTT.

The chain couples TRBV6-6 to TRBJ2-7; D may be TRBD2 (6 bases). Germline loops: CDR1 MNHNY, CDR2 SVGAGI (reference sequence). The CDR3 loop spans 15 amino acids. Trimming took off 5 bases at V and 12 bases at J, with 26 bases between the two ends. The DNA of the CDR3 is TGTGCCAGCAGTCCCGGGGACTCGAGTTGGGAGAGAGCGTACTTC. Its translation: CASSPGDSSWERAYF.

V gene TRBV27 combines with J gene TRBJ2-3, with D possibly TRBD1 on 5 matching bases. Trimming pared 1 base from V and 4 bases from J, leaving 9 bases between. This CDR3 spans 14 amino acids. CDR1 and CDR2 (germline): MNHEY, SMNVEV (reference sequence). CDR3 amino acids: CASSLWAGPDTQYF. The CDR3 DNA reads as TGTGCCAGCAGTTTATGGGCAGGGCCAGATACGCAGTATTTT.

The genes are TRBV19 and TRBJ2-3; 7 bases are shared with TRBD1. The junction had 7 bases not matched to a gene; V was cut back by 2 bases and J by 5 bases. Per germline, CDR1 LNHDA and CDR2 SQIVND (reference sequence). There are 15 residues in the CDR3. The CDR3 DNA reads TGTGCCAGTAGTATAACCTGGGACAGAGGAGATACGCAGTATTTT. It codes for CASSITWDRGDTQYF.

For this clone: A far larger clone is a single base away, which makes a read error likely. The J gene is TRBJ2-2, the V gene TRBV2; TRBD1 aligns across 11 bases. V trimming: 10 bases; J trimming: 2 bases; junction bases outside the gene matches: 9. In germline, CDR1 is SNHLY, CDR2 FYNNEI. CDR3 length: 16 residues. CDR3 in DNA: TGTGCCACGCGGGACAGGGGGTGGTTAAACACCGGGGAGCTGTTTTTT. Translated, it gives CATRDRGWLNTGELFF.

The chain employs TRBV14 and TRBJ1-1; perhaps TRBD1 as D (5 bases). V lost 7 bases to trimming and J lost 4 bases, with 7 bases between them. Germline V gives CDR1 SGHDN, CDR2 FVKESK. This CDR3 comprises 11 residues. The CDR3 region is CASKTATEAFF. DNA for the CDR3: TGTGCCAGCAAGACAGCCACTGAAGCTTTCTTT.